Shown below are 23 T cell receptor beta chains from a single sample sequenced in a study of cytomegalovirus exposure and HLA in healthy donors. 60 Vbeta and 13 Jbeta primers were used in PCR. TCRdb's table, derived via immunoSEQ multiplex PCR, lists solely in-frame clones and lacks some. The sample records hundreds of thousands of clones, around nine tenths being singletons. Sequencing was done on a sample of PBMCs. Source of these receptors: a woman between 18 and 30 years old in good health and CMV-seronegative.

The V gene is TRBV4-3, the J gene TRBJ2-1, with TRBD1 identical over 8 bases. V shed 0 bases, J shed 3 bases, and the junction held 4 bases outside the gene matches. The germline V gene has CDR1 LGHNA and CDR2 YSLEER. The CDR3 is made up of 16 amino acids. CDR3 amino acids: CASSQDSDRGYNEQFF. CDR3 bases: TGCGCCAGCAGCCAAGATAGTGACAGGGGCTACAATGAGCAGTTCTTC.

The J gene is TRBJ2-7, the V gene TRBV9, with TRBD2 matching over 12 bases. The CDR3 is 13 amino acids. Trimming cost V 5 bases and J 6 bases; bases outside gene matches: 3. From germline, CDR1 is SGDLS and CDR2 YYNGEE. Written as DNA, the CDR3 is TGTGCCAGCAGGACTAGCGGGAGTACCGAGCAGTACTTC. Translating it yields CASRTSGSTEQYF.

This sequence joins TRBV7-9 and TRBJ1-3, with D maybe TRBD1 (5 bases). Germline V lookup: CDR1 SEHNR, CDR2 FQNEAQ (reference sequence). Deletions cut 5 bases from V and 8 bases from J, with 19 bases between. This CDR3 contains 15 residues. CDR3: CASSPWEFGGDTIYF. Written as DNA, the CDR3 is TGTGCCAGCAGCCCCTGGGAGTTCGGGGGGGACACCATATATTTT.

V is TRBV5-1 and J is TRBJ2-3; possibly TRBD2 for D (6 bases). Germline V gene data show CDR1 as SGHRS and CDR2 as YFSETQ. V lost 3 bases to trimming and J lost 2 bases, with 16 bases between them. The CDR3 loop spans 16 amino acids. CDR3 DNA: TGCGCCAGCAGCTCCGGGACTCACTTATTCACAGATACGCAGTATTTT. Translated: CASSSGTHLFTDTQYF.

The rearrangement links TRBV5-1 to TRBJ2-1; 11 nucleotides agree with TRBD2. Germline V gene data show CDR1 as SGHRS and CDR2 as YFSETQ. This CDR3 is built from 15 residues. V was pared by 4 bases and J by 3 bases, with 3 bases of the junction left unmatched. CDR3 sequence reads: CASSKGTSGYNEQFF. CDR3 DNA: TGCGCCAGCAGCAAAGGGACTAGCGGCTACAATGAGCAGTTCTTC.

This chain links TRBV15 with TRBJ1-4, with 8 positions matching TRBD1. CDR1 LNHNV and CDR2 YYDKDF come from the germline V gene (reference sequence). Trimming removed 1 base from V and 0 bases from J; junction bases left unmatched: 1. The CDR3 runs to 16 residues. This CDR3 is CATSRGQGTTNEKLFF. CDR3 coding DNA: TGTGCCACCAGCAGAGGACAGGGGACAACTAATGAAAAACTGTTTTTT.

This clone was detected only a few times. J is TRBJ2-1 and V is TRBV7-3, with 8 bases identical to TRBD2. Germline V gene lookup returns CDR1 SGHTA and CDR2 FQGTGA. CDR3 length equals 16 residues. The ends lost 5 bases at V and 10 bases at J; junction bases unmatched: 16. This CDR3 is CASSPMSGTSLREQFF. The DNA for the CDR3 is TGTGCCAGCAGCCCCATGTCCGGGACTAGTTTAAGGGAGCAGTTCTTC.

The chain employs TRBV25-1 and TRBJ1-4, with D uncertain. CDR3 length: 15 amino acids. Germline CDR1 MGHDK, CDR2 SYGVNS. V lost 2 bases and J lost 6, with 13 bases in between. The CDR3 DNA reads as TGTGCCAGCAGTGAAATCGAAGAGGATCATGAAAAACTGTTTTTT. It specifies CASSEIEEDHEKLFF. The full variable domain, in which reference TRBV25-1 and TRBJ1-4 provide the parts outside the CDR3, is EADIYQTPRYLVIGTGKKITLECSQTMGHDKMYWYQQDPGMELHLIHYSYGVNSTEKGDLSSESTVSRIRTEHFPLTLESARPSHTSQYLCASSEIEEDHEKLFFGSGTQLSVL.

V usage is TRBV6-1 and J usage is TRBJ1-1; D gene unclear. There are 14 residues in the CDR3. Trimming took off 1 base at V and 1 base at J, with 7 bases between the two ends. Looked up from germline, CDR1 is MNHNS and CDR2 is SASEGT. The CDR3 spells CASSEGLGNTEAFF. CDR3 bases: TGTGCCAGCAGTGAAGGGCTAGGGAACACTGAAGCTTTCTTT.

CDR3 region: CASSLLVTDTQYF. The CDR3 nucleotides are TGTGCCAGCAGCTTGTTAGTGACAGATACGCAGTATTTT. The rearrangement uses TRBV5-4 and TRBJ2-3; no clear D. Germline V gene sequence: CDR1 SGHNT, CDR2 YYREEE (reference sequence). The CDR3 totals 13 residues. V lost 1 base and J 3 bases, leaving 6 bases between the germline ends.

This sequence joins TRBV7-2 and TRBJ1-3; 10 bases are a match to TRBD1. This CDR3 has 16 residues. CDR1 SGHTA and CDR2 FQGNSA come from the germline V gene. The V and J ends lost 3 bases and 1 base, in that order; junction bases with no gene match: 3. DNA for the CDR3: TGTGCCAGCAGCTTGGGGACAGGGGCATCTGGAAACACCATATATTTT. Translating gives CASSLGTGASGNTIYF.

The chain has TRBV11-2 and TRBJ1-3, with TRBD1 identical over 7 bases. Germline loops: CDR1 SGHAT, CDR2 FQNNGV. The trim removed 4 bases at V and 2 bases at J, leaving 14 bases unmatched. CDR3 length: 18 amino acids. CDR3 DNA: TGTGCCAGCAGCTCCCCACGTTCCAGGGGGTTTCCTGGAAACACCATATATTTT. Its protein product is CASSSPRSRGFPGNTIYF.

CDR3 sequence: CASTHGSGAYEQYF. CDR3 bases: TGTGCCAGCACCCACGGTAGCGGGGCCTACGAGCAGTACTTC. The genes are TRBV7-2 and TRBJ2-7; 8 nucleotides align to TRBD2. Losses at the gene ends were 7 bases for V and 2 bases for J; bases not matched to a gene: 7. The CDR3 extends over 14 amino acids. The germline CDR1 and CDR2 sequences are SGHTA and FQGNSA. Based on the CDR3 plus reference TRBV7-2 and TRBJ2-7, the full variable domain is GAGVSQSPSNKVTEKGKDVELRCDPISGHTALYWYRQSLGQGLEFLIYFQGNSAPDKSGLPSDRFSAERTGGSVSTLTIQRTQQEDSAVYLCASTHGSGAYEQYFGPGTRLTVT.

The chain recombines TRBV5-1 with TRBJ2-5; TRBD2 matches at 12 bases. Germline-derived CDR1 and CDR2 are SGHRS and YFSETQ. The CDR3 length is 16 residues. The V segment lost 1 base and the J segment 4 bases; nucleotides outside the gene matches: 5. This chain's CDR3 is CASSLRLAGGPETQYF. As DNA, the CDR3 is TGCGCCAGCAGCTTGAGGCTAGCGGGAGGGCCAGAGACCCAGTACTTC.

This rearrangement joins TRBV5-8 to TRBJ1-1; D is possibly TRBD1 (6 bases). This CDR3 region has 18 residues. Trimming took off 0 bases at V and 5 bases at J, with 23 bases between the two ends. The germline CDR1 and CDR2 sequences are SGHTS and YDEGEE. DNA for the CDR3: TGTGCCAGCAGCTTGGCGCAGGATTTACAGGGCCACCGAACTGAAGCTTTCTTT. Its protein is CASSLAQDLQGHRTEAFF.

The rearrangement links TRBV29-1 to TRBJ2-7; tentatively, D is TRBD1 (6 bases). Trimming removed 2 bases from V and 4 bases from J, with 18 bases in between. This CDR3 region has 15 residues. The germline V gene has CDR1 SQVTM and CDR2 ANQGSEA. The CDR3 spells CSVERLKQGHYEQYF. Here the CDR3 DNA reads TGCAGCGTTGAACGCCTGAAACAGGGACATTACGAGCAGTACTTC.

The CDR3 bases are TGTGCCAGCAGCGTAGGGATTGCGGGACAGGGAAATCCCAGCGTGCAGTACTTC. Amino acid sequence: CASSVGIAGQGNPSVQYF. The V gene is TRBV9, the J gene TRBJ2-7; 9 bases align to TRBD1. The V and J ends lost 0 bases and 9 bases, in that order; junction bases with no gene match: 19. The CDR3 is 18 residues long. The germline V gene encodes CDR1 SGDLS and CDR2 YYNGEE.

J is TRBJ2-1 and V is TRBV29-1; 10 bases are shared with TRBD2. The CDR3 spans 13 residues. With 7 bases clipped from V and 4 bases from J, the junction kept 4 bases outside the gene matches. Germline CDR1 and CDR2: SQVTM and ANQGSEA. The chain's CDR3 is CSDGLADYNEQFF. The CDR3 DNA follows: TGCAGCGATGGACTAGCGGATTACAATGAGCAGTTCTTC.

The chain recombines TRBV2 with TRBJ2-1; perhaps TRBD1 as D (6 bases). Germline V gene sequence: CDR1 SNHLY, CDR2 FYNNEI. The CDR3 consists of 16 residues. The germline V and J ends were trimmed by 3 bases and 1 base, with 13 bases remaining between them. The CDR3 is CASSEDPQGSYNEQFF. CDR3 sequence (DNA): TGTGCCAGCAGTGAGGACCCACAGGGATCCTACAATGAGCAGTTCTTC.

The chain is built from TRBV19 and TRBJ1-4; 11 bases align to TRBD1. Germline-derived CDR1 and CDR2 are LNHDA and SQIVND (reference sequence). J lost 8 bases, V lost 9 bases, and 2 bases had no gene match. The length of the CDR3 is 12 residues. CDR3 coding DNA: TGTGCCAGCCGGGACAGGGGGGAAAAACTGTTTTTT. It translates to CASRDRGEKLFF. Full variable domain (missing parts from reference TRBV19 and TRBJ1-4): DGGITQSPKYLFRKEGQNVTLSCEQNLNHDAMYWYRQDPGQGLRLIYYSQIVNDFQKGDIAEGYSVSREKKESFPLTVTSAQKNPTAFYLCASRDRGEKLFFGSGTQLSVL.

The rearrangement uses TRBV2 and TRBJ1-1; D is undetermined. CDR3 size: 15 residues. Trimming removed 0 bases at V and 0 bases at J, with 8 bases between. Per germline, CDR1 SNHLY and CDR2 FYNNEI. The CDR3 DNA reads TGTGCCAGCAGTGAAGCATCAGTACTGAACACTGAAGCTTTCTTT. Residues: CASSEASVLNTEAFF.

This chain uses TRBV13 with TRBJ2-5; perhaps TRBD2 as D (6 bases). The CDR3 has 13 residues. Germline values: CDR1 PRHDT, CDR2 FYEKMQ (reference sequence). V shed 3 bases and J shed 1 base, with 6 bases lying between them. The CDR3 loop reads CASSLGGQETQYF. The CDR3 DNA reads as TGTGCCAGCAGCTTGGGGGGCCAAGAGACCCAGTACTTC.

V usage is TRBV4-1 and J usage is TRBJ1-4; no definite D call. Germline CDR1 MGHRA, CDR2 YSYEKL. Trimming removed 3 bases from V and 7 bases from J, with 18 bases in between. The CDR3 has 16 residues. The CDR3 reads CASSHHPSGVGEKLFF. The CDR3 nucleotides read TGCGCCAGCAGCCACCACCCGAGCGGGGTTGGTGAAAAACTGTTTTTT.